Presented here are 32 T cell receptor beta chains from one specimen sequenced in a study of T cells in lung cancer brain metastases. Method: immunoSEQ multiplex PCR; TCRdb's copy keeps in-frame clones and lacks some. The table shows a few thousand clones, with roughly 84% occurring only once. The sequencing sample was made of tumor tissue from the primary lung tumor. The source is a woman in her forties or fifties with non-small cell lung cancer.

The chain carries TRBV7-6 and TRBJ1-4; D unresolved. There are 16 residues in the CDR3. The germline V gene has CDR1 SGHVS and CDR2 FNYEAQ. Between the trimmed V and J ends, which lost 6 bases and 0 bases, there was a span of 14 bases. CDR3 region: CASRRTSGTTNEKLFF. The CDR3 DNA sequence: TGTGCCAGCAGACGGACCTCTGGGACAACTAATGAAAAACTGTTTTTT.

V is TRBV2 and J is TRBJ2-1; 10 nucleotides align to TRBD2. The J segment lost 2 bases and the V segment lost 9 bases, leaving 7 bases of the junction unmatched. Germline CDR1 and CDR2: SNHLY and FYNNEI. This CDR3 is built from 15 residues. CDR3 DNA: TGTGCCAGTAAGCCAGCGGGAGGGCCCTACAATGAGCAGTTCTTC. It translates to CASKPAGGPYNEQFF. Complete variable domain (other parts from reference TRBV2 and TRBJ2-1): EPEVTQTPSHQVTQMGQEVILRCVPISNHLYFYWYRQILGQKVEFLVSFYNNEISEKSEIFDDQFSVERPDGSNFTLKIRSTKLEDSAMYFCASKPAGGPYNEQFFGPGTRLTVL.

The genes are TRBV4-3 and TRBJ2-1, with a tentative D call TRBD1 (6 bases). Germline V CDR1 and CDR2: LGHNA, YSLEER. This CDR3 is built from 15 residues. The V gene lost 0 bases and the J gene lost 15 bases, with 21 bases spanning the gap. The CDR3 is CASSQEGKGVGKRFF. CDR3 coding DNA: TGCGCCAGCAGCCAAGAGGGGAAGGGGGTTGGGAAACGGTTCTTC.

Concerning this clone: At one of its ends the junction is not consistent with the germline gene, which may arise from a read error. The CDR3 reads CASSGGQGELYGYTF. The DNA of the CDR3 is TGTGCAAGCAGTGGCGGACAGGGCGAACTCTATGGCTACACCTTC. The chain couples TRBV25-1 to TRBJ1-2; TRBD1 matches at 8 bases. CDR3 length: 15 amino acids. CDR1 is MGHDK, CDR2 SYGVNS, per germline.

CDR3 sequence: CASSLGAGGQPQHF. CDR3 sequence (DNA): TGTGCCAGCAGTTTAGGGGCAGGGGGTCAGCCCCAGCATTTT. The chain carries TRBV28 and TRBJ1-5; TRBD1 aligns across 7 bases. Germline V gene sequence: CDR1 MDHEN, CDR2 SYDVKM. The CDR3 loop spans 14 amino acids. The trim removed 2 bases at V and 6 bases at J, leaving 4 bases unmatched.

The genes are TRBV28 and TRBJ1-6; 8 nucleotides line up with TRBD1. Germline CDR1 and CDR2: MDHEN and SYDVKM. The CDR3 is made up of 15 amino acids. V was clipped by 6 bases and J by 7 bases; unmatched bases: 8. The CDR3 nucleotides are TGTGCCAGCAGCCCACAACAGGGGGGAAATTCACCCCTCCACTTT. Protein sequence: CASSPQQGGNSPLHF. Full variable domain (rest looked up from reference TRBV28 and TRBJ1-6): DVKVTQSSRYLVKRTGEKVFLECVQDMDHENMFWYRQDPGLGLRLIYFSYDVKMKEKGDIPEGYSVSREKKERFSLILESASTNQTSMYLCASSPQQGGNSPLHFGNGTRLTVT.

This rearrangement joins TRBV30 to TRBJ2-6; D remains unclear. Germline V gene data show CDR1 as GTSNPN and CDR2 as SVGIG (reference sequence). This CDR3 contains 16 residues. Trimming cost V 0 bases and J 0 bases, with 9 bases left between them. The CDR3 DNA follows: TGTGCCTGGAGTGTAGGTTGGGACTCTGGGGCCAACGTCCTGACTTTC. This gives the protein CAWSVGWDSGANVLTF.

V usage is TRBV27 and J usage is TRBJ1-4; D uncertain. Germline V gene sequence: CDR1 MNHEY, CDR2 SMNVEV (reference sequence). This CDR3 has 14 amino acids. V shed 6 bases and J shed 0 bases, with 8 bases lying between them. In nucleotides, the CDR3 is TGTGCCAGCAGCTACAGTGCAACTAATGAAAAACTGTTTTTT. It encodes CASSYSATNEKLFF.

The chain has TRBV30 and TRBJ2-3; D is undetermined. V lost 4 bases and J lost 0, with 11 bases in between. The CDR3 has 14 residues. CDR1 is GTSNPN, CDR2 SVGIG, per germline (reference sequence). The CDR3 loop reads CAWTKGRSTDTQYF. CDR3 coding DNA: TGTGCCTGGACGAAAGGACGGAGCACAGATACGCAGTATTTT.

This clone was observed a single time. The chain joins TRBV11-3 to TRBJ1-1, with D possibly TRBD1 on 6 matching bases. V was clipped by 4 bases and J by 1 base, with 7 bases between them. The CDR3 length is 13 residues. CDR1 SGHNT and CDR2 YENEEA come from the germline V gene. CDR3: CASSSGQNTEAFF. In DNA, the CDR3 is TGTGCCAGCAGCTCGGGACAGAACACTGAAGCTTTCTTT.

This chain joins TRBV11-2 and TRBJ2-1; D may be TRBD2 (6 bases). Germline V lookup: CDR1 SGHAT, CDR2 FQNNGV. The CDR3 has 16 amino acids. Trimming took off 4 bases at V and 0 bases at J, with 13 bases between the two ends. The CDR3 DNA sequence: TGTGCCAGCAGCTCCCCCGTAGCGGTCTCCTACAATGAGCAGTTCTTC. It encodes CASSSPVAVSYNEQFF.

The chain uses TRBV7-8 and TRBJ1-5; weak D call: TRBD1 (5 bases). The germline CDR1 and CDR2 sequences are SGHVS and FQNEAQ. V lost 1 base and J 2 bases, leaving 9 bases between the germline ends. This CDR3 has 15 amino acids. The CDR3 nucleotides read TGTGCCAGCAGCTTAGTGGGAGGGGGCAATCAGCCCCAGCATTTT. As protein: CASSLVGGGNQPQHF.

This clone was observed a handful of times. The chain links TRBV6-5 to TRBJ2-7; weak D call: TRBD1 (5 bases). The CDR3 spans 14 residues. Deletions cut 6 bases from V and 3 bases from J, with 15 bases between. The germline CDR1 and CDR2 sequences are MNHEY and SVGAGI. CDR3 sequence: CASRSLQVLYEQYF. The CDR3 region has the DNA TGTGCCAGCAGGTCCTTACAGGTACTCTACGAGCAGTACTTC.

V gene TRBV6-6 combines with J gene TRBJ1-5; D remains unclear. The V end was cut by 4 bases, the J end by 7 bases, with 17 bases between. CDR1 and CDR2 (germline): MNHNY, SVGAGI (reference sequence). The CDR3 runs 15 residues. The CDR3: CASSFARAGDQPQHF. CDR3 bases: TGTGCCAGCAGTTTCGCTCGAGCGGGTGACCAGCCCCAGCATTTT.

The chain combines TRBV5-1 with TRBJ1-4; tentative D call: TRBD1 (5 bases). The V gene lost 4 bases and the J gene lost 5 bases, with 18 bases spanning the gap. Germline V CDR1 and CDR2: SGHRS, YFSETQ. The CDR3 totals 16 residues. CDR3 in DNA: TGCGCCAGCAGCCCTGCTTCGCGAACAGGAAATGAAAAACTGTTTTTT. Its translation: CASSPASRTGNEKLFF.

As to this clone: An end of the junction does not agree with germline; a read error may underlie this. The chain links TRBV15 to TRBJ2-3; 7 bases line up with TRBD1. The CDR3 length is 18 residues. The V gene's germline CDR1 is LNHNV and CDR2 YYDKDF (reference sequence). The CDR3: CATSRSYRGRYPADTQYF. CDR3 sequence (DNA): TGTGCCACCAGCAGATCCTACAGGGGCCGCTATCCGGCAGATACGCAATATTTT.

CDR3: CASSWRAQGFEETQYF. In DNA form, the CDR3 reads TGTGCCAGCAGCTGGAGGGCCCAGGGTTTCGAGGAGACCCAGTACTTC. This chain joins TRBV5-6 and TRBJ2-5, with D perhaps matching TRBD2 (6 bases). V was shortened by 3 bases and J by 5 bases, with 20 bases between the two germline ends. Germline CDR1 reads SGHDT; CDR2 reads YYEEEE. The CDR3 loop spans 16 amino acids.

This chain joins TRBV19 and TRBJ2-5; D perhaps matches TRBD2 (6 bases). CDR1 and CDR2 (germline): LNHDA, SQIVND (reference sequence). V lost 7 bases to trimming and J lost 4 bases, with 19 bases between them. The CDR3 sequence is 15 residues long. The CDR3 here is CASTVDAGTGETQYF. The CDR3 DNA reads TGTGCCAGTACCGTTGATGCGGGAACGGGAGAGACCCAGTACTTC.

The chain joins TRBV29-1 to TRBJ2-3, with a weak D call TRBD1 (6 bases). Germline CDR1 SQVTM, CDR2 ANQGSEA. The germline V and J ends were trimmed by 8 bases and 2 bases, with 11 bases remaining between them. The CDR3 extends over 12 amino acids. In nucleotides, the CDR3 is TGCAGCTTACAGGGTTCCACAGATACGCAGTATTTT. Protein product: CSLQGSTDTQYF.

The chain is built from TRBV5-1 and TRBJ2-7; D gene ambiguous. This CDR3 comprises 14 residues. Germline V CDR1 and CDR2: SGHRS, YFSETQ. V lost 1 base, J lost 6 bases, and 14 bases lay in between. The CDR3 reads CASSLMSEHGEQYF. CDR3 DNA sequence: TGCGCCAGCAGCTTGATGTCAGAGCATGGCGAGCAGTACTTC. The variable domain in full, completed from reference TRBV5-1 and TRBJ2-7, reads KAGVTQTPRYLIKTRGQQVTLSCSPISGHRSVSWYQQTPGQGLQFLFEYFSETQRNKGNFPGRFSGRQFSNSRSEMNVSTLELGDSALYLCASSLMSEHGEQYFGPGTRLTVT.

The V and J genes are TRBV7-2 and TRBJ2-7; 7 bases are shared with TRBD1. Unmatched junction bases numbered 9, after V lost 3 bases and J lost 7 bases. Per the germline V gene, CDR1 is SGHTA and CDR2 is FQGNSA. The CDR3 extends over 14 amino acids. CDR3 loop: CASSLGQLREEQYF. CDR3 coding DNA: TGTGCCAGCAGCTTGGGACAGCTACGTGAAGAGCAGTACTTC.

The chain couples TRBV5-1 to TRBJ1-1, with a possible D match to TRBD1 (6 bases). V lost 5 bases, J lost 5 bases, and 13 bases lay in between. This CDR3 has 13 residues. Germline CDR1 SGHRS, CDR2 YFSETQ. The CDR3 here is CASSQGRGTEAFF. Here the CDR3 DNA reads TGCGCCAGCAGTCAGGGGAGAGGTACTGAAGCTTTCTTT.

Remarks on this clone: A junction boundary mismatches the germline segment, possibly from a read error. The J gene is TRBJ2-7, the V gene TRBV5-1, with a weak D call TRBD2 (5 bases). This CDR3 spans 13 amino acids. Germline-derived CDR1 and CDR2 are SGHRS and YFSETQ. CDR3 sequence (DNA): TGCGTCAGCAGCTTGTCTAGCTTCTACGAGCAGTACTTC. Translation: CVSSLSSFYEQYF.

This clone was observed a single time. The genes are TRBV11-2 and TRBJ2-3; TRBD2 agrees at 11 bases. This CDR3 is 15 amino acids long. V trimming: 5 bases; J trimming: 3 bases; junction bases outside the gene matches: 4. Germline CDR1 SGHAT, CDR2 FQNNGV. CDR3 DNA sequence: TGTGCCAGCAGCATCGGGACTAGCGGTACAGATACGCAGTATTTT. This translates into CASSIGTSGTDTQYF.

V and J are TRBV4-3 and TRBJ2-3, with no clear D. With 4 bases removed from V and 0 bases from J, the gap between germline ends came to 11 bases. The germline CDR1 and CDR2 sequences are LGHNA and YSLEER. This CDR3 contains 15 residues. CDR3 nucleotide sequence: TGCGCCAGCAGCCGAGACGGCACTAGCACAGATACGCAGTATTTT. This sequence encodes CASSRDGTSTDTQYF.

The chain carries TRBV5-1 and TRBJ1-2; 7 bases match TRBD1. The germline V gene encodes CDR1 SGHRS and CDR2 YFSETQ. V gave up 2 bases and J gave up 0 bases; unmatched junction bases: 7. CDR3 length: 16 amino acids. The CDR3 sequence is CASSFTGAPANYGYTF. DNA of the CDR3: TGCGCCAGCAGCTTTACAGGGGCGCCAGCTAACTATGGCTACACCTTC.

The chain couples TRBV27 to TRBJ1-3, with D possibly being TRBD1 (5 bases). Germline assignment: CDR1 MNHEY and CDR2 SMNVEV (reference sequence). The CDR3 runs 14 residues. Trimming pared 5 bases from V and 4 bases from J, leaving 12 bases between. CDR3 sequence reads: CASSGWGSGNTIYF. For the CDR3, the DNA is TGTGCCAGCAGTGGATGGGGGTCGGGAAACACCATATATTTT.

This clone was recorded once. The genes are TRBV6-5 and TRBJ1-5, with D unclear. CDR1 and CDR2 from the germline V gene are MNHEY and SVGAGI. V lost 2 bases and J 7 bases, leaving 9 bases between the germline ends. CDR3 length equals 13 residues. The CDR3 loop is CASSYGMGQPQHF. The CDR3 bases are TGTGCCAGCAGTTACGGGATGGGGCAGCCCCAGCATTTT.

V is TRBV29-1 and J is TRBJ2-1; tentative D call: TRBD1 (6 bases). The germline V gene encodes CDR1 SQVTM and CDR2 ANQGSEA. V gave up 3 bases and J gave up 7 bases, with 13 bases separating them. This CDR3 has 13 residues. CDR3 DNA: TGCAGCGTTGATAGCTCTACAGGGAATGAGCAGTTCTTC. It is translated as CSVDSSTGNEQFF.

This chain joins TRBV7-8 and TRBJ1-5; a weak D match, TRBD1 (5 bases). Germline V gene sequence: CDR1 SGHVS, CDR2 FQNEAQ. The CDR3 sequence is 15 residues long. The V end lost 6 bases, the J end lost 2 bases, and 14 bases lay between the germline ends. The CDR3 DNA reads TGTGCCAGCAGTCCTGAGACAGTGCGCAATCAGCCCCAGCATTTT. It codes for CASSPETVRNQPQHF.

This chain uses TRBV28 with TRBJ2-2, with unresolved D. The CDR3 is made up of 12 amino acids. Trimming removed 1 base from V and 6 bases from J, with 3 bases in between. From germline, CDR1 is MDHEN and CDR2 SYDVKM. CDR3 protein: CASSLYSGELFF. CDR3 nucleotide sequence: TGTGCCAGCAGTTTATACTCCGGGGAGCTGTTTTTT. The whole variable domain, remainder taken from reference TRBV28 and TRBJ2-2, is DVKVTQSSRYLVKRTGEKVFLECVQDMDHENMFWYRQDPGLGLRLIYFSYDVKMKEKGDIPEGYSVSREKKERFSLILESASTNQTSMYLCASSLYSGELFFGEGSRLTVL.

In the case of this clone: At one of its ends the junction is not consistent with the germline gene, which may arise from a read error. The rearrangement joins TRBV7-2 to TRBJ2-3, with D hard to call. The length of the CDR3 is 15 residues. Germline lookup yields CDR1 SGHTA and CDR2 FQGNSA. CDR3 in DNA: TGTGCCAGCAGCCCGGTAGGATATAGCACAAATACGCAGTATTTT. This translates into CASSPVGYSTNTQYF.